The rows below give T cell receptor beta chains drawn from one sample of a study of beta chain features in type 1 diabetes. The method was immunoSEQ multiplex PCR; TCRdb's version includes in-frame clones alone and lacks a portion of them. The top ten clones hold about 0.7% of a sample with some 150,000 clones, 8.5% to 10% of them seen once. The specimen was central memory CD4+ T cells from blood. These receptors came from a woman aged 25 to 39 with type 1 diabetes. CDR3s include the opening cysteine and the closing phenylalanine or tryptophan. A D gene is named only where the DNA matches it firmly. Clone size is not always given. Where it is, it says once, few, many or a class for expanded clones.

d_call	clone_size	v_call	j_call	cdr3_nt	cdr3_aa
TRBD1	few	TRBV15	TRBJ1-5	TGTGCCACCAGCAGACTTAGACAGGGAGGCGGCAATCAGCCCCAGCATTTT	CATSRLRQGGGNQPQHF
TRBD1	NA	TRBV2	TRBJ2-2	TGTGCCAGCAGTCGGGACAGGAACACCGGGGAGCTGTTTTTT	CASSRDRNTGELFF
TRBD1	few	TRBV6-4	TRBJ1-4	TGTGCCAGCAAAGTGGAAGTGGGACAGATTGCAACTAATGAAAAACTGTTTTTT	CASKVEVGQIATNEKLFF
TRBD1	few	TRBV7-9	TRBJ2-1	TGTGCCAGCAGCTTGCGGACAGGCAATGAGCAGTTCTTC	CASSLRTGNEQFF
TRBD1	NA	TRBV29-1	TRBJ2-5	TGCAGCGTCGGACAGGGTGAAGAGACCCAGTACTTC	CSVGQGEETQYF
NA	few	TRBV30	TRBJ2-3	TGTGCCTGGAATCCCGGGACTTTCACAGATACGCAGTATTTT	CAWNPGTFTDTQYF
TRBD1	few	TRBV28	TRBJ2-5	TGTGCCAGCAGTCTTGACAGGGGGCGCGGAGAGACCCAGTACTTC	CASSLDRGRGETQYF
NA	few	TRBV10-2	TRBJ1-3	TGCGCCAGCAGTGAGGCAGGCTCTGGAAACACCATATATTTT	CASSEAGSGNTIYF
NA	few	TRBV7-8	TRBJ2-1	TGTGCCAGCAGTCCCGACTACACGACATACAATGAGCAGTTCTTC	CASSPDYTTYNEQFF
TRBD1	NA	TRBV29-1	TRBJ1-5	TGCAGCGTTGGACAGGGGATAGGACAGCCCCAGCATTTT	CSVGQGIGQPQHF
NA	NA	TRBV4-1	TRBJ2-7	TGCGCCAGCAGCCAGGGTCAGGGGCGTGAGCAGTACTTC	CASSQGQGREQYF
NA	few	TRBV9	TRBJ1-1	TGTGCCAGCAGCCCATGGGGCGGGAGGAACACTGAAGCTTTCTTT	CASSPWGGRNTEAFF
NA	NA	TRBV6-1	TRBJ2-4	TGTGCCAGCAGTGAACCTAAAATTCAGTACTTC	CASSEPKIQYF
TRBD1	few	TRBV7-6	TRBJ1-1	TGTGCCAGCAAGGGGGCAGTGAGCACTGAAGCTTTCTTT	CASKGAVSTEAFF
NA	NA	TRBV5-1	TRBJ2-3	TGCGCCAGCAAGGCTCTACAATCGTCAGGGGTGCATACGCAGTATTTT	CASKALQSSGVHTQYF
TRBD1	NA	TRBV7-9	TRBJ2-7	TGTGCCAGCAGCACACAGGGGGTCTCCTACGAGCAGTACTTC	CASSTQGVSYEQYF
TRBD1	few	TRBV27	TRBJ2-7	TGTGCCAGCAGCAGGACAGGGGGCTACGAGCAGTACTTC	CASSRTGGYEQYF
NA	few	TRBV27	TRBJ2-2	TGTGCCAGCAGTTTTAAGACTACGGGTACCACCGGGGAGCTGTTTTTT	CASSFKTTGTTGELFF